The 32 T cell receptor beta chains in this list originate from one sample, sequenced in a study of T-cell reconstitution after alpha-beta-depleted transplantation in children. Construction of the TCRbeta library involved unique molecular identifiers. TCRdb processed the PCR reads anew with MiXCR; each CDR3 protein has one entry. Among around 270,000 distinct CDR3 sequences, 9.5% to 13% were seen once, and the ten largest hold approximately 7%. The specimen was PBMCs, collected before TCRalphabeta/CD19-depleted stem cell transplant. These TCRs come from a boy younger than two with acute myeloid leukemia, due to receive a stem cell transplant.

This clonotype was counted ten times or more. J is TRBJ2-7 and V is TRBV28, with D unresolved. This CDR3 contains 12 residues. Germline V gene sequence: CDR1 MDHEN, CDR2 SYDVKM. V lost 2 bases and J 8 bases, leaving 10 bases between the germline ends. CDR3 nucleotides: TGTGCCAGCAGTTTAAGGGCAGCTAAGCAGTACTTC. It codes for CASSLRAAKQYF.

This clonotype came up many times. This chain joins TRBV20-1 and TRBJ2-3; 13 positions agree with TRBD2. CDR1 DFQATT and CDR2 SNEGSKA come from the germline V gene (reference sequence). This CDR3 comprises 16 residues. The junction had 5 bases not matched to a gene; V was cut back by 3 bases and J by 2 bases. The CDR3: CSARGLAGFYTDTQYF. Here the CDR3 DNA reads TGCAGTGCTAGGGGACTAGCGGGATTCTACACAGATACGCAGTATTTT.

The V and J genes are TRBV20-1 and TRBJ1-1; D gene unclear. The CDR3 length is 14 residues. V shed 1 base and J shed 0 bases, with 9 bases lying between them. Germline loops: CDR1 DFQATT, CDR2 SNEGSKA (reference sequence). CDR3 sequence: CSARGGAVNTEAFF. DNA of the CDR3: TGCAGTGCTAGAGGTGGAGCGGTGAACACTGAAGCTTTCTTT.

In its sample, this clonotype was seen many times. The rearrangement joins TRBV5-1 to TRBJ2-4, with D tentatively TRBD2 (5 bases). Looked up from germline, CDR1 is SGHRS and CDR2 is YFSETQ. With 0 bases removed from V and 5 bases from J, the gap between germline ends came to 6 bases. The CDR3 consists of 13 residues. The CDR3 spells CASSLAGENIQYF. In nucleotides, the CDR3 is TGCGCCAGCAGCTTGGCCGGGGAAAACATTCAGTACTTC.

This clonotype was observed many times. This chain uses TRBV6-2 or TRBV6-3 with TRBJ2-3; 13 bases fit TRBD2. The CDR3 is 15 amino acids. J was trimmed by 4 bases and V by 6 bases; bases with no gene match: 4. From germline, CDR1 is MNHEY and CDR2 SVGEGT. The CDR3 loop reads CASSRTSGSSDTQYF. For the CDR3, the DNA is TGTGCCAGCAGCCGGACTAGCGGGAGCTCAGATACGCAGTATTTT.

This clonotype was counted at least ten times. The V and J genes are TRBV20-1 and TRBJ2-1; TRBD1 or TRBD2 may be the D gene (5 bases each). This CDR3 comprises 15 residues. Trimming took 0 bases from V and 10 from J, leaving 19 bases between them. Germline assignment: CDR1 DFQATT and CDR2 SNEGSKA (reference sequence). The DNA of the CDR3 is TGCAGTGCTAGAGATTCCGGGACGGCCATACAGGAGCAGTTCTTC. It is translated as CSARDSGTAIQEQFF.

The V call is TRBV20-1, the J call TRBJ2-7; 11 bases agree with TRBD2. Germline-derived CDR1 and CDR2 are DFQATT and SNEGSKA (reference sequence). V shed 6 bases and J 3 bases; nucleotides not matched to a gene: 4. The CDR3 covers 13 residues. The DNA of the CDR3 is TGCAGTGCCTTTCTAGCGGGGGGCTACGAGCAGTACTTC. Residues: CSAFLAGGYEQYF.

This clonotype was observed many times. The chain has TRBV5-1 and TRBJ1-6; no definite D call. Trimming left V 0 bases short and J 7 bases short, with 11 bases between. Germline-derived CDR1 and CDR2 are SGHRS and YFSETQ. The CDR3 covers 15 residues. The CDR3: CASSLARDRNSPLHF. The DNA for the CDR3 is TGCGCCAGCAGCTTGGCAAGAGATAGGAATTCACCCCTCCACTTT.

The rearrangement links TRBV20-1 to TRBJ1-2; D unresolved. The V and J ends lost 4 bases and 5 bases respectively, with 14 bases between them. This CDR3 contains 13 residues. Germline lookup yields CDR1 DFQATT and CDR2 SNEGSKA (reference sequence). Here the CDR3 DNA reads TGCAGTGCTACCAACCAAGGGAATTATGGCTACACCTTC. It encodes CSATNQGNYGYTF.

This clonotype was seen a handful of times. This chain uses TRBV28 with TRBJ2-7; weak D call: TRBD1 (6 bases). V was pared by 3 bases and J by 0 bases, with 30 bases between. CDR3 size: 21 residues. Germline V CDR1 and CDR2: MDHEN, SYDVKM. In DNA form, the CDR3 reads TGTGCCAGCAGTTTCCCCATACATGCCCCAAGGTTGGGACAAGCCTCCTACGAGCAGTACTTC. Translating gives CASSFPIHAPRLGQASYEQYF.

This clonotype was counted at least ten times. This chain links TRBV28 with TRBJ2-7; 7 nucleotides match TRBD1. Losses at the gene ends were 3 bases for V and 0 bases for J; bases not matched to a gene: 11. Germline assignment: CDR1 MDHEN and CDR2 SYDVKM. The CDR3 has 17 residues. DNA for the CDR3: TGTGCCAGCAGTTTGGGGATCGGGACAGTTAGCTCCTACGAGCAGTACTTC. Translated: CASSLGIGTVSSYEQYF. Together with reference TRBV28 and TRBJ2-7, the CDR3 gives the full variable domain: DVKVTQSSRYLVKRTGEKVFLECVQDMDHENMFWYRQDPGLGLRLIYFSYDVKMKEKGDIPEGYSVSREKKERFSLILESASTNQTSMYLCASSLGIGTVSSYEQYFGPGTRLTVT.

This clonotype came up many times. The chain employs TRBV20-1 and TRBJ1-5; D might be TRBD1 (5 bases). Germline V gives CDR1 DFQATT, CDR2 SNEGSKA (reference sequence). This CDR3 is built from 14 residues. The V and J ends lost 3 bases and 8 bases respectively, with 17 bases between them. Here the CDR3 DNA reads TGCAGTGCTAGGGGCAGGGTTGATAGGGAGCCCCAGCATTTT. Its protein product is CSARGRVDREPQHF.

As for this clonotype: A much larger clone sits a single nucleotide away, making a read error possible. This chain uses TRBV7-3 with TRBJ2-7; perhaps TRBD2 as D (5 bases). With 5 bases removed from V and 4 bases from J, the gap between germline ends came to 12 bases. The CDR3 is made up of 13 amino acids. CDR1 is SGHTA, CDR2 FQGTGA, per germline. The CDR3 loop reads CASSPNTGYEQYF. In DNA, the CDR3 is TGTGCCAGCAGCCCAAACACGGGGTACGAGCAGTACTTC.

The rearrangement uses TRBV2 and TRBJ2-1; tentatively, D is TRBD2 (6 bases). The CDR3 has 15 amino acids. From germline, CDR1 is SNHLY and CDR2 FYNNEI. Trimming removed 4 bases from V and 4 bases from J, with 14 bases in between. The CDR3 bases are TGTGCCAGCAGTGGGCTAGCGATACTTTACAATGAGCAGTTCTTC. Its translation: CASSGLAILYNEQFF.

This clonotype occurred many times. This sequence joins TRBV11-2 and TRBJ2-7; a possible D gene is TRBD2 (8 bases). Germline V lookup: CDR1 SGHAT, CDR2 FQNNGV. The CDR3 sequence is 15 residues long. V lost 1 base and J lost 2, with 12 bases in between. The CDR3, as DNA: TGTGCCAGCAGCTTAGTAGCGGGACAGACCTACGAGCAGTACTTC. It specifies CASSLVAGQTYEQYF.

This clonotype was detected ten times or more. The J gene is TRBJ2-3, the V gene TRBV28; TRBD2 agrees at 11 bases. CDR3 length equals 15 residues. Per the germline V gene, CDR1 is MDHEN and CDR2 is SYDVKM. The V segment lost 11 bases and the J segment 1 base; nucleotides outside the gene matches: 8. Here the CDR3 reads CASGPGLAGTDTQYF. CDR3 nucleotide sequence: TGTGCCTCCGGTCCGGGACTAGCGGGCACAGATACGCAGTATTTT.

This clonotype was recorded many times. The chain carries TRBV6-2 or TRBV6-3 and TRBJ1-1; the D is unclear. This CDR3 is built from 13 residues. V was trimmed by 7 bases and J by 0 bases, leaving 9 bases between them. From germline, CDR1 is MNHEY and CDR2 SVGEGT. CDR3: CASKSRMNTEAFF. The CDR3 nucleotides are TGTGCCAGCAAATCCAGGATGAACACTGAAGCTTTCTTT.

The rearrangement joins TRBV20-1 to TRBJ2-5; TRBD2 matches 11 bases. The germline gives CDR1 DFQATT, CDR2 SNEGSKA (reference sequence). This CDR3 has 16 amino acids. With V trimmed by 1 base and J by 5 bases, 9 bases remained unmatched. As DNA, the CDR3 is TGCAGTGCTAGAGGTCCTTTAGCGGGAGGGAGTGAGACCCAGTACTTC. It codes for CSARGPLAGGSETQYF.

The gene calls are TRBV5-1 and TRBJ2-7; perhaps TRBD2 as D (6 bases). The V gene's germline CDR1 is SGHRS and CDR2 YFSETQ. With 0 bases removed from V and 5 bases from J, the gap between germline ends came to 15 bases. The CDR3 spans 15 residues. CDR3 nucleotide sequence: TGCGCCAGCAGCTTGGTAGTCGGGAGTAGCCACGAGCAGTACTTC. Residues: CASSLVVGSSHEQYF.

There are many counts of this clonotype. The chain is built from TRBV12-3 or TRBV12-4 and TRBJ1-4; tentatively, D is TRBD1 (6 bases). This CDR3 spans 13 amino acids. V was pared by 10 bases and J by 1 base, with 10 bases between. CDR3 region: CATQGRTNEKLFF. The DNA for the CDR3 is TGTGCCACCCAGGGGAGAACTAATGAAAAACTGTTTTTT.

This clonotype was seen repeatedly, ten times or more. The chain carries TRBV3-1 and TRBJ2-3, with D uncertain. The CDR3 loop spans 12 amino acids. Germline CDR1 LGHDT, CDR2 YNNKEL (reference sequence). Trimming shortened V by 0 bases and J by 6 bases, and 4 bases separated the two germline ends. The CDR3 bases are TGTGCCAGCAGCCAAGAGTACGATACGCAGTATTTT. It yields the protein CASSQEYDTQYF.

This clonotype occurred many times. The chain uses TRBV12-3 or TRBV12-4 and TRBJ1-5; TRBD1 matches 8 bases. V was pared by 5 bases and J by 3 bases, with 3 bases of the junction left unmatched. The CDR3 contains 14 residues. The CDR3 sequence: CASSPDRDNQPQHF. The DNA of the CDR3 is TGTGCCAGCAGTCCGGACAGGGACAATCAGCCCCAGCATTTT.

This clonotype was seen ten or more times. The V call is TRBV24-1, the J call TRBJ2-5; a weak D match, TRBD2 (5 bases). Trimming shortened V by 1 base and J by 5 bases, and 13 bases separated the two germline ends. Looked up from germline, CDR1 is KGHDR and CDR2 is SFDVKD. The length of the CDR3 is 15 residues. CDR3 sequence reads: CATSDFSSHEETQYF. In DNA, the CDR3 is TGTGCCACCAGTGATTTCTCTAGCCATGAGGAGACCCAGTACTTC.

This clonotype was counted between two and nine times. The CDR3 DNA follows: TGTGCCAGCTCACCTGAGACAGGGAGGGAAGGCTACACCTTC. Protein sequence: CASSPETGREGYTF. The chain has TRBV18 and TRBJ1-2; TRBD1 aligns across 7 bases. From germline, CDR1 is KGHSH and CDR2 LQKENI. This CDR3 contains 14 residues. Trimming took 3 bases from V and 8 from J; bases not matched to a gene: 9.

There are a few counts of this clonotype. The chain couples TRBV20-1 to TRBJ1-5; no reliable D call. This CDR3 has 13 residues. Trimming took 7 bases from V and 4 from J, leaving 14 bases between them. Germline CDR1 and CDR2: DFQATT and SNEGSKA (reference sequence). CDR3 in DNA: TGCAGTGGGGCAAGGACTAAAAATCAGCCCCAGCATTTT. Protein sequence: CSGARTKNQPQHF.

The chain has TRBV30 and TRBJ1-1, with 9 bases fitting TRBD1. The CDR3 runs to 13 residues. After removal of 0 bases from V and 5 bases from J, the junction contained 1 base not matched to a gene. The germline V gene has CDR1 GTSNPN and CDR2 SVGIG (reference sequence). The CDR3, as DNA: TGTGCCTGGAGTGTAGGGACAGGGACTGAAGCTTTCTTT. It is translated as CAWSVGTGTEAFF.

This clonotype has a count of ten or more. V usage is TRBV4-3 and J usage is TRBJ2-1; D is ambiguous. This CDR3 is built from 14 residues. The V and J ends lost 1 base and 2 bases respectively, with 6 bases between them. CDR1 LGHNA and CDR2 YSLEER come from the germline V gene. The CDR3 nucleotides are TGCGCCAGCAGCCAAGCTCCCGCCTACAATGAGCAGTTCTTC. This codes for CASSQAPAYNEQFF.

The chain combines TRBV12-3 or TRBV12-4 with TRBJ1-1, with a possible D match to TRBD1 (5 bases). This CDR3 has 16 amino acids. The V end was cut by 5 bases, the J end by 11 bases, with 27 bases between. The CDR3 DNA sequence: TGTGCCAGCAGTCCCCTGCTGCTGATCCGAAGGGACGTGGCTTTCTTT. As protein: CASSPLLLIRRDVAFF.

This clonotype has at least ten counts. The gene calls are TRBV6-5 and TRBJ1-5; 8 bases fit TRBD1. V lost 0 bases to trimming and J lost 1 base; unmatched junction nucleotides: 5. The CDR3 extends over 17 amino acids. Germline-derived CDR1 and CDR2 are MNHEY and SVGAGI. CDR3 DNA: TGTGCCAGCAGTTACTCGACAGGGGAGGCCAGCAATCAGCCCCAGCATTTT. Its translation: CASSYSTGEASNQPQHF.

This clonotype was counted ten times or more. This chain uses TRBV28 with TRBJ2-7, with D possibly matching TRBD1 (5 bases). In germline, CDR1 is MDHEN, CDR2 SYDVKM. The CDR3 spans 15 residues. V shed 3 bases and J shed 2 bases, with 14 bases lying between them. The CDR3 DNA reads TGTGCCAGCAGTTTTAGGGGAAGGAAAACCTACGAGCAGTACTTC. Translation: CASSFRGRKTYEQYF. Based on the CDR3 plus reference TRBV28 and TRBJ2-7, the full variable domain is DVKVTQSSRYLVKRTGEKVFLECVQDMDHENMFWYRQDPGLGLRLIYFSYDVKMKEKGDIPEGYSVSREKKERFSLILESASTNQTSMYLCASSFRGRKTYEQYFGPGTRLTVT.

Details on this clonotype: A much larger clone lies a single base off, so this may be a read error. This chain joins TRBV20-1 and TRBJ2-5, with 7 bases lining up with TRBD2. This CDR3 has 12 residues. Germline CDR1 DFQATT, CDR2 SNEGSKA (reference sequence). CDR3 region: CSAREGGETPYF. CDR3 DNA: TGCAGTGCTAGAGAGGGGGGGGAGACCCCGTACTTC.

This clonotype was picked up many times. The chain employs TRBV7-3 and TRBJ1-6; D ambiguous. Trimming took off 0 bases at V and 9 bases at J, with 12 bases between the two ends. CDR3 length: 15 residues. In germline, CDR1 is SGHTA, CDR2 FQGTGA. CDR3 in DNA: TGTGCCAGCAGCTTAACGTTTTGGGAGACTTCACCCCTCCACTTT. It yields the protein CASSLTFWETSPLHF.